A single sample gave rise to the 31 T cell receptor beta chains below, sequenced in a study of blood T cell repertoires in COVID-19. Generated by immunoSEQ multiplex PCR, the TCRdb table keeps only in-frame clones and is missing some. The table has 200,000 or so clones, 79% seen once; the top ten hold about 18%. Sequencing was performed on peripheral blood. All receptors come from a man aged 60 to 75 with active or convalescent COVID-19.

The V gene is TRBV19, the J gene TRBJ1-2, with D hard to call. V was clipped by 0 bases and J by 2 bases, with 10 bases between them. The CDR3 runs 15 residues. Per germline, CDR1 LNHDA and CDR2 SQIVND (reference sequence). CDR3 in amino acids: CASSIDFLQNYGYTF. Here the CDR3 DNA reads TGTGCCAGTAGTATAGACTTTCTACAGAACTATGGCTACACCTTC.

The rearrangement links TRBV4-2 to TRBJ2-7; TRBD1 matches at 7 bases. In germline, CDR1 is LGHNA, CDR2 YNFKEQ. This CDR3 spans 15 amino acids. The V and J ends lost 4 bases and 2 bases, in that order; junction bases with no gene match: 8. The CDR3 sequence: CASSPRGGATYEQYF. CDR3 in DNA: TGTGCCAGCAGCCCGAGAGGGGGCGCGACCTACGAGCAGTACTTC.

The CDR3 spells CASSWQGYQPQHF. As DNA, the CDR3 is TGTGCCAGCAGCTGGCAGGGGTATCAGCCCCAGCATTTT. J is TRBJ1-5 and V is TRBV5-6; perhaps TRBD1 as D (6 bases). V lost 3 bases to trimming and J lost 5 bases, with 9 bases between them. Germline CDR1 is SGHDT and CDR2 is YYEEEE. The CDR3 consists of 13 residues.

The chain combines TRBV7-3 with TRBJ1-6; D is possibly TRBD1 (6 bases). V was clipped by 5 bases and J by 6 bases, with 11 bases between them. The length of the CDR3 is 14 residues. Germline-derived CDR1 and CDR2 are SGHTA and FQGTGA. Here the CDR3 reads CASSRGGSNSPLHF. CDR3 coding DNA: TGTGCCAGCAGCCGGGGGGGCTCTAATTCACCCCTCCACTTT.

J is TRBJ2-5 and V is TRBV28; D gene uncertain. The CDR3 spans 11 residues. With 1 base removed from V and 7 bases from J, the gap between germline ends came to 4 bases. Looked up from germline, CDR1 is MDHEN and CDR2 is SYDVKM. CDR3 bases: TGTGCCAGCAGTTTATCGGGGACCCAGTACTTC. It codes for CASSLSGTQYF. Together with reference TRBV28 and TRBJ2-5, the CDR3 gives the full variable domain: DVKVTQSSRYLVKRTGEKVFLECVQDMDHENMFWYRQDPGLGLRLIYFSYDVKMKEKGDIPEGYSVSREKKERFSLILESASTNQTSMYLCASSLSGTQYFGPGTRLLVL.

V and J are TRBV14 and TRBJ1-6; no clear D gene. Germline loops: CDR1 SGHDN, CDR2 FVKESK. The germline V and J ends were trimmed by 2 bases and 8 bases, with 13 bases remaining between them. The CDR3 length is 15 residues. The CDR3 region has the DNA TGTGCCAGCAGCCAAAATTGGAACAGCTATTCACCCCTCCACTTT. It translates to CASSQNWNSYSPLHF. The full variable domain, with the rest looked up from reference TRBV14 and TRBJ1-6, is EAGVTQFPSHSVIEKGQTVTLRCDPISGHDNLYWYRRVMGKEIKFLLHFVKESKQDESGMPNNRFLAERTGGTYSTLKVQPAELEDSGVYFCASSQNWNSYSPLHFGNGTRLTVT.

This chain connects TRBV20-1 to TRBJ2-1; possible D gene TRBD2, 5 bases. Trimming removed 6 bases from V and 10 bases from J, with 10 bases in between. The germline V gene encodes CDR1 DFQATT and CDR2 SNEGSKA (reference sequence). This CDR3 region has 10 residues. CDR3 in amino acids: CSALKREQFF. In DNA, the CDR3 is TGCAGTGCCCTTAAGCGGGAGCAGTTCTTC.

This clone came up a few times. This sequence joins TRBV28 and TRBJ1-1, with a possible D match to TRBD1 (5 bases). The CDR3 runs to 12 residues. The V end was cut by 5 bases, the J end by 10 bases, with 14 bases between. The V gene's germline CDR1 is MDHEN and CDR2 SYDVKM. This chain's CDR3 is CASSDSFPGAFF. DNA for the CDR3: TGTGCCAGCAGTGACAGTTTCCCGGGAGCTTTCTTT.

The chain uses TRBV19 and TRBJ2-5; D uncertain. Germline CDR1 and CDR2: LNHDA and SQIVND (reference sequence). Trimming pared 5 bases from V and 9 bases from J, leaving 16 bases between. The CDR3 covers 13 residues. In DNA form, the CDR3 reads TGTGCCAGTAGTCCAAGCGCCCTAGTATCCCAGTACTTC. Translated: CASSPSALVSQYF. Full variable domain (remainder filled in from reference TRBV19 and TRBJ2-5): DGGITQSPKYLFRKEGQNVTLSCEQNLNHDAMYWYRQDPGQGLRLIYYSQIVNDFQKGDIAEGYSVSREKKESFPLTVTSAQKNPTAFYLCASSPSALVSQYFGPGTRLLVL.

V and J are TRBV11-1 and TRBJ2-3; 10 bases line up with TRBD1. Trimming removed 6 bases from V and 6 bases from J; junction bases left unmatched: 12. This CDR3 has 16 residues. CDR1 is SGHAT, CDR2 FQDESV, per germline (reference sequence). The CDR3 loop is CASRRIPGQGTDTQYF. As DNA, the CDR3 is TGTGCCAGCAGACGCATACCGGGACAGGGGACCGATACGCAGTATTTT.

The gene calls are TRBV18 and TRBJ1-1; 7 bases are shared with TRBD1. The germline V gene has CDR1 KGHSH and CDR2 LQKENI. V gave up 5 bases and J gave up 5 bases; unmatched junction bases: 5. The length of the CDR3 is 13 residues. The CDR3 DNA reads TGTGCCAGCTCAACGGGGACAGAGACTGAAGCTTTCTTT. This gives the protein CASSTGTETEAFF. Looking up the rest from reference TRBV18 and TRBJ1-1 gives the full variable domain: NAGVMQNPRHLVRRRGQEARLRCSPMKGHSHVYWYRQLPEEGLKFMVYLQKENIIDESGMPKERFSAEFPKEGPSILRIQQVVRGDSAAYFCASSTGTETEAFFGQGTRLTVV.

The genes are TRBV19 and TRBJ2-3, with TRBD2 identical over 9 bases. CDR3 length: 14 amino acids. V was clipped by 4 bases and J by 3 bases; unmatched bases: 2. Germline lookup yields CDR1 LNHDA and CDR2 SQIVND (reference sequence). The CDR3 nucleotides read TGTGCCAGTAGTAACCTAGCGGGGACAGATACGCAGTATTTT. Its translation is CASSNLAGTDTQYF.

In DNA form, the CDR3 reads TGCAGCGTTGAAGATCGGGCGGGAGGGTACAATGAGCAGTTCTTC. Protein sequence: CSVEDRAGGYNEQFF. V is TRBV29-1 and J is TRBJ2-1, with 9 bases lining up with TRBD2. The CDR3 extends over 15 amino acids. Trimming at V came to 0 bases and at J to 4 bases, leaving 4 bases not matched to a gene. Looked up from germline, CDR1 is SQVTM and CDR2 is ANQGSEA.

This clone appeared a single time. This chain joins TRBV5-1 and TRBJ1-2; 9 positions agree with TRBD1. Germline CDR1 and CDR2: SGHRS and YFSETQ. CDR3 length: 16 residues. With V trimmed by 0 bases and J by 4 bases, 7 bases remained unmatched. CDR3 DNA sequence: TGCGCCAGCAGCTTGGCAGGGACAGGGTTTTTCTATGGCTACACCTTC. It yields the protein CASSLAGTGFFYGYTF.

The chain couples TRBV7-3 to TRBJ1-1; perhaps TRBD1 as D (5 bases). The CDR3 loop spans 14 amino acids. In germline, CDR1 is SGHTA, CDR2 FQGTGA. Trimming removed 1 base from V and 6 bases from J, with 12 bases in between. As DNA, the CDR3 is TGTGCCAGCAGCTTAATTGGGGGGGACGCTGAAGCTTTCTTT. This encodes CASSLIGGDAEAFF.

The CDR3 here is CASSQGGQSPGTQYF. The CDR3 region has the DNA TGCGCCAGCAGCCAAGGAGGACAATCCCCAGGGACCCAGTACTTC. The chain is built from TRBV4-1 and TRBJ2-5, with D perhaps matching TRBD1 (5 bases). The ends were cut back, 1 base at V and 7 bases at J, with 16 bases in the middle. This CDR3 is 15 amino acids long. Germline CDR1 is MGHRA and CDR2 is YSYEKL.

The rearrangement links TRBV15 to TRBJ1-1, with D perhaps matching TRBD1 (6 bases). V was cut by 7 bases and J by 4 bases, with 16 bases left in between. CDR3 size: 14 residues. In germline, CDR1 is LNHNV, CDR2 YYDKDF (reference sequence). The CDR3 region is CATKRGAESTEAFF. The CDR3 nucleotides are TGTGCCACCAAGCGGGGGGCGGAGAGCACTGAAGCTTTCTTT.

The chain has TRBV19 and TRBJ1-5; D gene unclear. Germline values: CDR1 LNHDA, CDR2 SQIVND (reference sequence). The CDR3 is 13 residues long. V was trimmed by 3 bases and J by 3 bases, leaving 6 bases between them. Here the CDR3 reads CASSMVVNQPQHF. For the CDR3, the DNA is TGTGCCAGTAGTATGGTAGTCAATCAGCCCCAGCATTTT.

The V gene is TRBV4-2, the J gene TRBJ2-5, with TRBD2 matching 16 bases. J lost 5 bases, V lost 0 bases, and 3 bases had no gene match. Germline-derived CDR1 and CDR2 are LGHNA and YNFKEQ. The CDR3 covers 17 residues. CDR3 in amino acids: CASSQDGTSGRGETQYF. The CDR3 region has the DNA TGTGCCAGCAGCCAAGATGGGACTAGCGGGAGGGGCGAGACCCAGTACTTC.

J is TRBJ1-1 and V is TRBV10-3; TRBD1 matches 8 bases. This CDR3 is built from 14 residues. Trimming cost V 6 bases and J 1 base; bases outside gene matches: 4. Germline V CDR1 and CDR2: ENHRY, SYGVKD. The CDR3 bases are TGTGCCATCAGCCCAGGGGGCAAGAACACTGAAGCTTTCTTT. The encoded protein is CAISPGGKNTEAFF.

The chain recombines TRBV7-2 with TRBJ2-2; 8 bases are shared with TRBD1. CDR1 is SGHTA and CDR2 is FQGNSA in the germline V gene. After removal of 5 bases from V and 4 bases from J, the junction contained 6 bases not matched to a gene. There are 15 residues in the CDR3. This CDR3 is CASSQTGATTGELFF. The CDR3 bases are TGTGCCAGCAGCCAGACAGGGGCTACCACCGGGGAGCTGTTTTTT.

V is TRBV5-1 and J is TRBJ2-1; 7 bases are a match to TRBD2. This CDR3 spans 16 amino acids. V trimming: 4 bases; J trimming: 5 bases; junction bases outside the gene matches: 12. Germline V gene lookup returns CDR1 SGHRS and CDR2 YFSETQ. CDR3 bases: TGCGCCAGCAGCCCGGGAGGCACTGGGGCCAACAATGAGCAGTTCTTC. Translation gives CASSPGGTGANNEQFF. Based on the CDR3 plus reference TRBV5-1 and TRBJ2-1, the full variable domain is KAGVTQTPRYLIKTRGQQVTLSCSPISGHRSVSWYQQTPGQGLQFLFEYFSETQRNKGNFPGRFSGRQFSNSRSEMNVSTLELGDSALYLCASSPGGTGANNEQFFGPGTRLTVL.

J is TRBJ2-1 and V is TRBV24-1; possible D gene TRBD2, 5 bases. The V and J ends lost 3 bases and 3 bases respectively, with 17 bases between them. Germline V gives CDR1 KGHDR, CDR2 SFDVKD. The CDR3 consists of 17 residues. The CDR3 reads CATSDQHGGEHYNEQFF. The CDR3 DNA follows: TGTGCCACCAGTGATCAGCATGGTGGGGAGCACTACAATGAGCAGTTCTTC.

There are a few counts of this clone. V gene TRBV6-5 combines with J gene TRBJ2-7, with 12 positions matching TRBD2. Germline V gives CDR1 MNHEY, CDR2 SVGAGI. The V and J ends lost 7 bases and 2 bases, in that order; junction bases with no gene match: 3. The CDR3 has 14 residues. As DNA, the CDR3 is TGTGCCAGCAACCGACTAGCGGGGGCCTACGAGCAGTACTTC. It is translated as CASNRLAGAYEQYF.

This sequence joins TRBV5-6 and TRBJ1-1, with D uncertain. Germline assignment: CDR1 SGHDT and CDR2 YYEEEE. V shed 1 base and J shed 0 bases, with 13 bases lying between them. The CDR3 has 16 amino acids. The CDR3 region is CASSLSWAGLNTEAFF. The DNA for the CDR3 is TGTGCCAGCAGCTTGTCCTGGGCAGGTTTGAACACTGAAGCTTTCTTT. Using reference TRBV5-6 and TRBJ1-1 for the parts outside the CDR3, the full variable domain is DAGVTQSPTHLIKTRGQQVTLRCSPKSGHDTVSWYQQALGQGPQFIFQYYEEEERQRGNFPDRFSGHQFPNYSSELNVNALLLGDSALYLCASSLSWAGLNTEAFFGQGTRLTVV.

V usage is TRBV6-5 and J usage is TRBJ1-1; D possibly corresponds to TRBD1 (5 bases). The CDR3 loop spans 14 amino acids. Per germline, CDR1 MNHEY and CDR2 SVGAGI. V was pared by 6 bases and J by 0 bases, with 11 bases between. Here the CDR3 DNA reads TGTGCCAGCAGCCCCGGCAGGGTGAACACTGAAGCTTTCTTT. This codes for CASSPGRVNTEAFF.

The V gene is TRBV11-2, the J gene TRBJ1-1; the D is unclear. The germline V gene has CDR1 SGHAT and CDR2 FQNNGV. Trimming took 5 bases from V and 5 from J, leaving 15 bases between them. The CDR3 is 14 amino acids. This CDR3 is CASSPPLLVTEAFF. The CDR3 nucleotides read TGTGCCAGCAGCCCCCCCCTATTAGTTACTGAAGCTTTCTTT. Using reference TRBV11-2 and TRBJ1-1 for the parts outside the CDR3, the full variable domain is EAGVAQSPRYKIIEKRQSVAFWCNPISGHATLYWYQQILGQGPKLLIQFQNNGVVDDSQLPKDRFSAERLKGVDSTLKIQPAKLEDSAVYLCASSPPLLVTEAFFGQGTRLTVV.

The CDR3 is CASSPISGNTEAFF. The CDR3, as DNA: TGTGCCAGCAGCCCTATATCAGGGAACACTGAAGCTTTCTTT. This chain connects TRBV6-6 to TRBJ1-1; D gene uncertain. Germline V lookup: CDR1 MNHNY, CDR2 SVGAGI (reference sequence). The CDR3 has 14 amino acids. Trimming removed 6 bases at V and 1 base at J, with 12 bases between.

This chain joins TRBV24-1 and TRBJ2-1, with D possibly being TRBD2 (5 bases). The ends were cut back, 4 bases at V and 8 bases at J, with 11 bases in the middle. Germline-derived CDR1 and CDR2 are KGHDR and SFDVKD. CDR3 length: 13 residues. The CDR3 region has the DNA TGTGCCACCAGTGACGGGGTCGAGGATGAGCAGTTCTTC. It encodes CATSDGVEDEQFF.

The chain is built from TRBV6-6 and TRBJ1-1; D is unclear. The germline V and J ends were trimmed by 6 bases and 4 bases, with 18 bases remaining between them. The germline V gene has CDR1 MNHNY and CDR2 SVGAGI (reference sequence). The CDR3 sequence is 15 residues long. The CDR3 sequence is CASSLKIALGTEAFF. As DNA, the CDR3 is TGTGCCAGCAGCCTCAAGATTGCACTCGGCACTGAAGCTTTCTTT.

The V and J genes are TRBV24-1 and TRBJ2-5; no definite D call. The CDR3 contains 15 residues. Germline CDR1 and CDR2: KGHDR and SFDVKD. Trimming shortened V by 9 bases and J by 1 base, and 17 bases separated the two germline ends. The CDR3 spells CATSARVATQETQYF. The CDR3 coding sequence is TGTGCCACCTCCGCCCGGGTGGCAACCCAAGAGACCCAGTACTTC.